The clone carrying this T cell receptor beta chain appeared many times. A single record per CDR3 protein comes from TCRdb applying MiXCR to the 5' RACE reads. The table lists fewer than 400,000 distinct CDR3 sequences, about 6% of them singletons, with around 16% in the top ten. The data stem from a study of T cells after yellow fever vaccination. J gave up 4 bases and V 3 bases, and 3 bases lay outside the gene matches. Germline V gives CDR1 SGHDT, CDR2 YYEEEE. This CDR3 region has 14 residues. The sample in question was PBMCs, obtained 5 days after the yellow fever booster vaccination. This receptor was taken from a man younger than 45 who received the YFV17D yellow fever vaccine. V usage is TRBV5-6 and J usage is TRBJ2-3; 9 bases fit TRBD1. The DNA of the CDR3 is TGTGCCAGCAGCTCGGGGACAGGGCCAGATACGCAGTATTTT. Protein sequence: CASSSGTGPDTQYF.